Listed below are T cell receptor beta chains from one sample, sequenced in a study of technical replicates of blood from a handful of donors. Only in-frame clones appear in the TCRdb table, and some are missing; sequencing was by immunoSEQ multiplex PCR. The repertoire holds 45,000 to 50,000 clones, with 92% as singletons. The sequencing sample was made of PBMCs. These receptors all stem from a human donor in good health. Some clones in this sample may be carry-over from other donors' samples. Each CDR3 is given with its conserved first and last residue. The order of the fields is D gene, V gene, J gene, clone size, CDR3 protein, CDR3 DNA. The D gene is left open where the match is weak. The size of a clone is reported for some rows only, either as once, few or many, or as a class for expanded clones.

D: TRBD1
V: TRBV15
J: TRBJ1-2
size: .
CDR3: CATSRDTGQSYGYTF
DNA: TGTGCCACCAGCAGAGATACGGGACAGAGCTATGGCTACACCTTC

D: .
V: TRBV11-1
J: TRBJ2-1
size: .
CDR3: CASSLGDFDNEQFF
DNA: TGTGCCAGCAGCTTAGGTGACTTCGACAATGAGCAGTTCTTC

D: TRBD2
V: TRBV30
J: TRBJ2-5
size: .
CDR3: CAWTSGRLRETQYF
DNA: TGTGCCTGGACTAGCGGGAGGTTAAGAGAGACCCAGTACTTC

D: TRBD1
V: TRBV25-1
J: TRBJ1-3
size: .
CDR3: CASSEGQGISGNTIYF
DNA: TGTGCCAGCAGTGAGGGACAGGGCATCTCTGGAAACACCATATATTTT

D: TRBD2
V: TRBV6-5
J: TRBJ2-1
size: .
CDR3: CASSLSGSSYNEQFF
DNA: TGTGCCAGCAGTCTTAGCGGGAGCTCCTACAATGAGCAGTTCTTC

D: .
V: TRBV19
J: TRBJ1-1
size: .
CDR3: CASRQGANTEAFF
DNA: TGTGCCAGTAGACAGGGAGCGAACACTGAAGCTTTCTTT

D: TRBD1
V: TRBV4-1
J: TRBJ2-2
size: .
CDR3: CASSQEGKDRGTGELFF
DNA: TGCGCCAGCAGCCAAGAAGGAAAGGACAGGGGAACCGGGGAGCTGTTTTTT

D: TRBD1
V: TRBV10-3
J: TRBJ2-7
size: .
CDR3: CAISDPTGGYEQYF
DNA: TGTGCCATCAGTGACCCGACAGGGGGTTACGAGCAGTACTTC

D: .
V: TRBV2
J: TRBJ1-3
size: .
CDR3: CASSESRVRGNTIYF
DNA: TGTGCCAGCAGTGAAAGCAGGGTCCGAGGAAACACCATATATTTT

D: .
V: TRBV18
J: TRBJ1-4
size: .
CDR3: CASSPMRGEKLFF
DNA: TGTGCCAGCTCACCAATGAGGGGGGAAAAACTGTTTTTT

D: .
V: TRBV6-5
J: TRBJ1-1
size: .
CDR3: CASSYSGGSLGAFF
DNA: TGTGCCAGCAGTTACTCGGGGGGATCGTTAGGGGCTTTCTTT

D: TRBD1
V: TRBV27
J: TRBJ1-4
size: once
CDR3: CASSLGTGGEMKLFF
DNA: TGTGCCAGCAGTCTCGGGACAGGGGGCGAAATGAAACTGTTTTTT

D: TRBD2
V: TRBV27
J: TRBJ2-3
size: once
CDR3: CASTHWGGLSDTQYF
DNA: TGTGCCAGCACGCATTGGGGGGGGTTATCAGATACGCAGTATTTT

D: TRBD2
V: TRBV2
J: TRBJ2-7
size: .
CDR3: CATVAGEYDEQYF
DNA: TGTGCCACCGTAGCGGGAGAGTATGACGAGCAGTACTTC

D: .
V: TRBV21-1
J: TRBJ2-7
size: .
CDR3: CASSVRDTSYEQYF
DNA: TGTGCCAGCAGCGTCCGGGACACCTCCTACGAGCAGTACTTC

D: .
V: TRBV29-1
J: TRBJ1-2
size: few
CDR3: CSVSPNYGYTF
DNA: TGCAGCGTTTCTCCTAACTATGGCTACACCTTC

D: .
V: TRBV11-2
J: TRBJ1-2
size: .
CDR3: CASSFDRSYGYTF
DNA: TGTGCCAGCAGCTTCGACAGGTCCTATGGCTACACCTTC

D: .
V: TRBV5-1
J: TRBJ1-2
size: .
CDR3: CASSFRGGEGYTF
DNA: TGCGCCAGCAGCTTTAGGGGGGGAGAGGGCTACACCTTC

D: .
V: TRBV30
J: TRBJ2-1
size: .
CDR3: CAWSLDNEQFF
DNA: TGTGCCTGGAGTTTAGACAATGAGCAGTTCTTC

D: .
V: TRBV19
J: TRBJ1-4
size: .
CDR3: CASRAGDSTANEKLFF
DNA: TGTGCCAGTAGAGCGGGTGACAGTACAGCTAATGAAAAACTGTTTTTT

D: TRBD1
V: TRBV4-2
J: TRBJ1-2
size: .
CDR3: CASSQVGQAAYGYTF
DNA: TGTGCCAGCAGCCAAGTGGGACAGGCGGCCTATGGCTACACCTTC

D: .
V: TRBV2
J: TRBJ1-2
size: .
CDR3: CASSVGEGGVVYTF
DNA: TGTGCCAGCAGTGTGGGGGAGGGCGGGGTCGTCTACACCTTC

D: .
V: TRBV4-3
J: TRBJ1-5
size: .
CDR3: CASSHVRGGSNQPQHF
DNA: TGCGCCAGCAGCCACGTCCGCGGGGGAAGCAATCAGCCCCAGCATTTT

D: .
V: TRBV5-1
J: TRBJ1-4
size: .
CDR3: CASTRGAGEKLFF
DNA: TGCGCCAGCACAAGAGGCGCGGGTGAAAAACTGTTTTTT

D: .
V: TRBV4-2
J: TRBJ2-3
size: .
CDR3: CASSGGTDTQYF
DNA: TGTGCCAGCAGCGGGGGGACCGATACGCAGTATTTT

D: .
V: TRBV7-3
J: TRBJ1-1
size: .
CDR3: CASSGGANTEAFF
DNA: TGTGCCAGCAGCGGGGGGGCGAACACTGAAGCTTTCTTT

D: TRBD1
V: TRBV6-6
J: TRBJ2-3
size: .
CDR3: CASSHPGQGPDTQYF
DNA: TGTGCCAGCAGTCATCCGGGACAGGGGCCAGATACGCAGTATTTT

D: TRBD1
V: TRBV2
J: TRBJ1-4
size: .
CDR3: CASRGTGKEKEKLFF
DNA: TGTGCCAGCAGGGGGACAGGGAAGGAAAAGGAAAAACTGTTTTTT

D: .
V: TRBV19
J: TRBJ2-6
size: .
CDR3: CASSSAISGANVLTF
DNA: TGTGCCAGTAGCTCTGCGATCTCTGGGGCCAACGTCCTGACTTTC

D: TRBD1
V: TRBV6-5
J: TRBJ2-4
size: .
CDR3: CASSYSTGQGERIQYF
DNA: TGTGCCAGCAGTTACTCAACGGGACAGGGAGAGAGGATTCAGTACTTC

D: TRBD1
V: TRBV30
J: TRBJ1-2
size: .
CDR3: CALQGELSAGYGYTF
DNA: TGTGCCTTACAGGGGGAACTCTCCGCGGGCTATGGCTACACCTTC

D: .
V: TRBV4-1
J: TRBJ2-5
size: .
CDR3: CASSPSEVGGRGKETQYF
DNA: TGCGCCAGCAGCCCCTCGGAGGTCGGGGGGCGGGGGAAAGAGACCCAGTACTTC

D: .
V: TRBV4-3
J: TRBJ2-7
size: .
CDR3: CASSQGHVGVPISYEQYF
DNA: TGCGCCAGCAGCCAAGGACACGTAGGGGTCCCAATCTCCTACGAGCAGTACTTC